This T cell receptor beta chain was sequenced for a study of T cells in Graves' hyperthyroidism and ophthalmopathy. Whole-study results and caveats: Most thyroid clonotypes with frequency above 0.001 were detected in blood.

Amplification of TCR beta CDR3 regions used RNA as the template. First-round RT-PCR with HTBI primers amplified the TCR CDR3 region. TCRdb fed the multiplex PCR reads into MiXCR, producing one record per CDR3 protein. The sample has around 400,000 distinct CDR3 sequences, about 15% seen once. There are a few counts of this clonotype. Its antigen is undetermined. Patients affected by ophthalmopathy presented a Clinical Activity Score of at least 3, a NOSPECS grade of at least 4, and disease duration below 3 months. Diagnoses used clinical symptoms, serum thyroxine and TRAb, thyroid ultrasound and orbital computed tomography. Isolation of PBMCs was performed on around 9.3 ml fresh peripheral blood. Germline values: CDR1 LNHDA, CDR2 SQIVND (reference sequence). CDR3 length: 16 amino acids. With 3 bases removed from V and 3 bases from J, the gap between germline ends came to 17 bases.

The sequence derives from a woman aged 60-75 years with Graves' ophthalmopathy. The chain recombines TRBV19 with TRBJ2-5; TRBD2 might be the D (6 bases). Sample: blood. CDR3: CASSILQAGGEETQYF. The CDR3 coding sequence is TGTGCCAGTAGTATCCTCCAGGCCGGCGGGGAAGAGACCCAGTACTTC.